This T cell receptor (beta chain) was captured in a study of cytomegalovirus exposure and HLA in healthy donors. The overall study: As released early, the data held 70 million to 95 million unique TCRs from HLA-typed donors.

Study-wide results and limits: In a later analysis, the majority of CMV-associated beta chains seemingly showed HLA restriction. When analyzed later, the rates of TCR association showed variation by HLA locus, with DRB1 the most and HLA-C the fewest. Analysis was performed later, and it showed HLA-associated TCR beta chains to be more clonally expanded than equally common others.

Germline trimming cut 6 bases from V and 5 bases from J; bases unmatched to any gene: 8. Per the germline V gene, CDR1 is MNHNS and CDR2 is SASEGT. There are 15 residues in the CDR3. With respect to this clone: Its antigen is undetermined.

The study ran its PCR with 60 Vbeta and 13 Jbeta primers. Profiling relied on immunoSEQ multiplex PCR, and the TCRdb table lists in-frame clones only, not all of them. The sample records around 93,000 clones, 78% being singletons. The sample was PBMCs. The chain joins TRBV6-1 to TRBJ2-3, with 10 bases identical to TRBD1. The sequence came from a middle-aged woman in good health and CMV-seronegative. The CDR3 region has the DNA TGTGCCAGCAGCTACGACAGGGGGCTATTAGATACGCAGTATTTT. Translation: CASSYDRGLLDTQYF.